This is a list of T cell receptor beta chains from one sample in a study of T cells after posttransplantation cyclophosphamide. TCRdb keeps only in-frame clones here, not all; method: immunoSEQ multiplex PCR. The sample is made up of over 45,000 clones, none counted only once. Sequencing used PBMCs. These receptors were collected from a man aged 35-49 years in good health, CMV-negative, and a related stem cell transplant donor. Both conserved end residues are part of each CDR3. D genes are given only for firm matches. Not every row has a clone size; where given, it reads once, few, many or a size class.

v_gene	d_gene	abundance	j_gene	CDR3aa	CDR3nt
TRBV6-6	-	many	TRBJ2-2	CASSYPPPGGELFF	TGTGCCAGCAGTTACCCCCCGCCCGGCGGGGAGCTGTTTTTT
TRBV2	-	many	TRBJ2-3	CASRDSGTDTQYF	TGTGCCAGCAGGGACAGCGGCACAGATACGCAGTATTTT
TRBV7-6	TRBD2	many	TRBJ2-5	CASSLGGRAIETQYF	TGTGCCAGCAGCTTAGGCGGGAGGGCCATTGAGACCCAGTACTTC
TRBV13	-	many	TRBJ2-7	CATSGDSYEQYF	TGTGCCACCTCAGGGGACTCCTACGAGCAGTACTTC
TRBV6-6	-	many	TRBJ1-5	CASGYAGRNQPQHF	TGTGCCAGCGGTTACGCGGGAAGAAATCAGCCCCAGCATTTT
TRBV7-2	TRBD2	many	TRBJ2-5	CASSISSGGETQYF	TGTGCCAGCAGCATATCTAGCGGGGGAGAGACCCAGTACTTC
TRBV28	TRBD1	many	TRBJ1-2	CASSVPGQGGVGYTF	TGTGCCAGCAGTGTGCCGGGACAGGGAGGGGTTGGCTACACCTTC
TRBV5-1	-	many	TRBJ1-1	CASSPRGGSNTEAFF	TGCGCCAGCAGCCCCCGGGGGGGTTCTAACACTGAAGCTTTCTTT
TRBV19	-	many	TRBJ1-5	CASSIKGHVQPQHF	TGTGCCAGTAGTATAAAAGGACATGTTCAGCCCCAGCATTTT
TRBV29-1	TRBD1	many	TRBJ2-5	CSAAGDSQETQYF	TGCAGCGCAGCCGGGGACAGCCAAGAGACCCAGTACTTC
TRBV29-1	TRBD2	many	TRBJ2-3	CSVCREGTDTQYF	TGCAGCGTGTGCAGGGAGGGGACAGATACGCAGTATTTT
TRBV5-1	TRBD1	many	TRBJ2-7	CASSSSGQAYEQYF	TGCGCCAGCAGCTCCTCAGGACAGGCCTACGAGCAGTACTTC
TRBV19	TRBD2	many	TRBJ2-1	CASRAKAGNNNEQFF	TGTGCCAGTAGGGCTAAAGCGGGAAACAACAATGAGCAGTTCTTC
TRBV5-1	TRBD1	many	TRBJ2-1	CASSAQGANYNEQFF	TGCGCCAGCAGCGCACAGGGGGCCAATTACAATGAGCAGTTCTTC
TRBV9	TRBD1	many	TRBJ1-1	CASSVSGQVNTEAFF	TGTGCCAGCAGCGTATCGGGACAGGTAAACACTGAAGCTTTCTTT
TRBV29-1	TRBD2	many	TRBJ2-7	CSYTSASSYEQYF	TGCAGCTATACTAGCGCCAGCTCCTACGAGCAGTACTTC
TRBV7-3	TRBD2	many	TRBJ2-5	CASSFQGGVQETQYF	TGTGCCAGCAGCTTCCAGGGAGGGGTCCAAGAGACCCAGTACTTC
TRBV4-2	-	many	TRBJ2-2	CASSQGLYERTSNTGELFF	TGTGCCAGCAGCCAAGGGCTATACGAGCGGACGTCGAACACCGGGGAGCTGTTTTTT
TRBV19	TRBD1	many	TRBJ2-7	CATKRQGAYEQYF	TGTGCCACCAAGAGACAGGGGGCCTACGAGCAGTACTTC
TRBV19	TRBD2	many	TRBJ2-7	CASSMGPGTSGRRSYEQYF	TGTGCCAGTAGTATGGGGCCTGGGACTAGCGGGAGACGCTCCTACGAGCAGTACTTC
TRBV4-2	-	many	TRBJ2-2	CASSRRWSSGELFF	TGTGCCAGCAGCCGCAGATGGTCGTCCGGGGAGCTGTTTTTT
TRBV19	-	many	TRBJ1-5	CASIPGKRGNQPQHF	TGTGCCAGTATACCGGGGAAAAGGGGCAATCAGCCCCAGCATTTT
TRBV7-2	-	few	TRBJ1-6	CASSRTLIGQNNSPLHF	TGTGCCAGCAGCCGAACCCTAATAGGACAGAATAATTCACCCCTCCACTTT
TRBV7-9	-	many	TRBJ1-4	CASSLGGGAGEKLFF	TGTGCCAGCAGCTTAGGCGGGGGGGCTGGGGAAAAACTGTTTTTT
TRBV29-1	-	many	TRBJ2-7	CSVVPAGSYEQYF	TGCAGCGTTGTCCCCGCAGGCTCCTACGAGCAGTACTTC
TRBV5-1	-	many	TRBJ1-6	CASSLRSRDNSPLHF	TGCGCCAGCAGCTTACGGTCGCGGGATAATTCACCCCTCCACTTT
TRBV29-1	TRBD1	many	TRBJ2-1	CSVRQGIRVGEQFF	TGCAGCGTTAGACAGGGAATAAGGGTAGGTGAGCAGTTCTTC
TRBV18	TRBD2	-	TRBJ2-1	CANSPPRGTSGRAKSYNEQFF	TGTGCCAACTCACCACCGCGAGGGACTAGCGGGAGGGCCAAATCCTACAATGAGCAGTTCTTC
TRBV6-1	TRBD2	-	TRBJ2-7	CASSEEPLAGGPYEQYF	TGTGCCAGCAGTGAAGAGCCACTAGCGGGAGGGCCCTACGAGCAGTACTTC
TRBV10-1	TRBD2	many	TRBJ2-5	CASSAASGRETQYF	TGCGCCAGCAGTGCAGCTAGCGGGAGGGAGACCCAGTACTTC
TRBV9	TRBD2	many	TRBJ2-2	CASSESPSGNLVSTGELFF	TGTGCCAGCAGCGAGTCGCCTAGCGGGAACCTAGTGAGCACCGGGGAGCTGTTTTTT
TRBV18	-	many	TRBJ2-3	CASSLDSGTDTQYF	TGTGCCAGCTCACTTGACTCGGGGACAGATACGCAGTATTTT
TRBV4-1	TRBD2	many	TRBJ2-1	CASSPGLAPYNEQFF	TGCGCCAGCAGCCCGGGACTAGCTCCCTACAATGAGCAGTTCTTC
TRBV19	TRBD1	many	TRBJ2-3	CASSQGQAITDTQYF	TGTGCCAGTAGTCAGGGACAGGCGATCACAGATACGCAGTATTTT
TRBV7-2	-	many	TRBJ1-1	CASSLVTEAFF	TGTGCCAGCAGCCTCGTGACTGAAGCTTTCTTT
TRBV6-1	TRBD1	many	TRBJ1-5	CASNEGTDSNQPQHF	TGTGCCAGCAACGAAGGGACAGATAGCAATCAGCCCCAGCATTTT
TRBV9	-	many	TRBJ2-2	CASSVEGGGGELFF	TGTGCCAGCAGCGTAGAAGGTGGCGGCGGGGAGCTGTTTTTT
TRBV19	TRBD1	many	TRBJ2-1	CASSDGQDVYNEQFF	TGTGCCAGTAGTGATGGACAGGACGTCTACAATGAGCAGTTCTTC
TRBV5-6	-	many	TRBJ2-7	CASSLPPSIYYEQYF	TGTGCCAGCAGCTTGCCCCCTTCAATCTACTACGAGCAGTACTTC
TRBV7-2	TRBD1	few	TRBJ1-6	CASSMAGGTNSPLHF	TGTGCCAGCAGCATGGCAGGGGGCACTAATTCACCCCTCCACTTT
TRBV28	-	many	TRBJ2-3	CASSSYYTDTQYF	TGTGCCAGCAGTTCATACTACACAGATACGCAGTATTTT
TRBV29-1	TRBD1	many	TRBJ2-7	CSGGQGEGGEQYF	TGCAGCGGTGGACAGGGGGAGGGAGGCGAGCAGTACTTC
TRBV5-1	-	many	TRBJ2-7	CASSSDGGSYEQYF	TGCGCCAGCAGCTCGGACGGGGGCTCCTACGAGCAGTACTTC
TRBV15	-	many	TRBJ2-5	CATTTGSYQETQYF	TGTGCCACCACGACCGGGAGTTACCAAGAGACCCAGTACTTC
TRBV28	TRBD2	many	TRBJ2-7	CASIPAGLAVYEQYF	TGTGCCAGCATCCCCGCGGGACTAGCGGTTTACGAGCAGTACTTC
TRBV25-1	TRBD1	many	TRBJ1-3	CASSELGQGLSGNTIYF	TGTGCCAGCAGTGAACTTGGACAGGGTCTCTCTGGAAACACCATATATTTT
TRBV5-6	TRBD2	many	TRBJ2-1	CASSSGLGFNEQFF	TGTGCCAGCAGCTCGGGACTAGGCTTCAATGAGCAGTTCTTC
TRBV10-1	-	many	TRBJ2-1	CASSRERNNEQFF	TGCGCCAGCAGTCGGGAGCGGAACAATGAGCAGTTCTTC
TRBV11-2	-	few	TRBJ2-5	CASSPPWRQEKYF	TGTGCCAGCAGCCCCCCCTGGAGACAGGAGAAGTACTTC
TRBV27	-	many	TRBJ2-5	CASSLGETQYF	TGTGCCAGCAGTCTCGGAGAGACCCAGTACTTC
TRBV7-2	-	many	TRBJ1-2	CASSLLLDTFLLYGYTF	TGTGCCAGCAGCTTACTACTGGACACGTTCCTTCTCTATGGCTACACCTTC
TRBV10-3	TRBD2	many	TRBJ2-7	CAISEILAGVYEQYF	TGTGCCATCAGTGAAATTCTAGCGGGAGTTTATGAGCAGTACTTC
TRBV28	TRBD1	many	TRBJ2-7	CASSPPGQVPEQYF	TGTGCCAGCAGTCCGCCGGGACAGGTTCCCGAGCAGTACTTC